The 21 T cell receptor beta chains below were found in one sample sequenced in a study of blood T cell repertoires in COVID-19. TCRdb's table, derived via immunoSEQ multiplex PCR, lists solely in-frame clones and lacks some. Of 150,000 or so clones in the sample, 82% were seen once. The sequencing input was peripheral blood. The source of these receptors is a human donor with acute or convalescent COVID-19. The donor label of this sample is uncertain.

The V and J genes are TRBV6-5 and TRBJ2-7; D unclear. V was pared by 8 bases and J by 2 bases, with 7 bases between. The germline V gene has CDR1 MNHEY and CDR2 SVGAGI. This CDR3 contains 11 residues. The CDR3 loop is CASAAAYEQYF. The CDR3 nucleotides are TGTGCCAGCGCGGCAGCCTACGAGCAGTACTTC.

Note on this clone: Other DNA sequences from this sample encode an identical CDR3 as well. J is TRBJ2-7 and V is TRBV7-2; D perhaps matches TRBD2 (7 bases). Germline V gives CDR1 SGHTA, CDR2 FQGNSA. Deletions cut 2 bases from V and 4 bases from J, with 12 bases between. CDR3 size: 14 residues. CDR3 sequence: CASSLNREGYEQYF. In DNA form, the CDR3 reads TGTGCCAGCAGCTTAAACAGGGAGGGTTACGAGCAGTACTTC.

The rearrangement uses TRBV19 and TRBJ2-7, with D unclear. V gave up 5 bases and J gave up 0 bases, with 14 bases separating them. This CDR3 contains 15 residues. Germline V gives CDR1 LNHDA, CDR2 SQIVND (reference sequence). CDR3 amino acids: CASSVISGSSYEQYF. CDR3 bases: TGTGCCAGTAGTGTTATCTCCGGGTCCTCCTACGAGCAGTACTTC.

This clone was detected a few times. This chain joins TRBV5-1 and TRBJ2-1; TRBD1 is a possible D gene (5 bases). Germline V CDR1 and CDR2: SGHRS, YFSETQ. CDR3 size: 14 residues. Trimming removed 4 bases at V and 5 bases at J, with 13 bases between. CDR3 protein: CASSRQGRDNEQFF. The CDR3 region has the DNA TGCGCCAGCAGCCGCCAGGGTCGGGACAATGAGCAGTTCTTC.

The chain carries TRBV5-1 and TRBJ2-7; the D gene is possibly TRBD2 (5 bases). The CDR3 runs to 15 residues. Per the germline V gene, CDR1 is SGHRS and CDR2 is YFSETQ. Trimming took off 4 bases at V and 2 bases at J, with 16 bases between the two ends. Written as DNA, the CDR3 is TGCGCCAGCAGCCTGACTACCGGGTCTACCTACGAGCAGTACTTC. The encoded protein is CASSLTTGSTYEQYF.

The V and J genes are TRBV7-2 and TRBJ1-6, with D unclear. The ends were cut back, 1 base at V and 11 bases at J, with 6 bases in the middle. There are 12 residues in the CDR3. CDR1 is SGHTA, CDR2 FQGNSA, per germline. The CDR3, as DNA: TGTGCCAGCAGCTTAGGAGCGACACCCCTCCACTTT. Residues: CASSLGATPLHF. Full variable domain (remainder filled in from reference TRBV7-2 and TRBJ1-6): GAGVSQSPSNKVTEKGKDVELRCDPISGHTALYWYRQSLGQGLEFLIYFQGNSAPDKSGLPSDRFSAERTGGSVSTLTIQRTQQEDSAVYLCASSLGATPLHFGNGTRLTVT.

This clone was counted only a few times. This sequence joins TRBV11-2 and TRBJ2-1; TRBD1 might be the D (5 bases). Trimming removed 3 bases from V and 0 bases from J, with 15 bases in between. This CDR3 comprises 17 residues. Germline CDR1 and CDR2: SGHAT and FQNNGV. CDR3: CASSFPTVLSSYNEQFF. The CDR3 DNA follows: TGTGCCAGCAGCTTCCCGACAGTCCTAAGCTCCTACAATGAGCAGTTCTTC. The whole variable domain, filled in from reference TRBV11-2 and TRBJ2-1, reads EAGVAQSPRYKIIEKRQSVAFWCNPISGHATLYWYQQILGQGPKLLIQFQNNGVVDDSQLPKDRFSAERLKGVDSTLKIQPAKLEDSAVYLCASSFPTVLSSYNEQFFGPGTRLTVL.

The V gene is TRBV5-1, the J gene TRBJ2-1; D may be TRBD1 (6 bases). Germline V gives CDR1 SGHRS, CDR2 YFSETQ. V shed 3 bases and J shed 3 bases, with 13 bases lying between them. The CDR3 loop spans 15 amino acids. Here the CDR3 reads CASSYGQLIYNEQFF. In nucleotides, the CDR3 is TGCGCCAGCAGCTACGGACAGCTCATCTACAATGAGCAGTTCTTC.

The rearrangement joins TRBV10-3 to TRBJ2-1, with TRBD2 matching over 11 bases. The CDR3 has 17 residues. The V segment lost 6 bases and the J segment 0 bases; nucleotides outside the gene matches: 7. Germline V gives CDR1 ENHRY, CDR2 SYGVKD. The CDR3 sequence is CAIRRVSGGGSYNEQFF. CDR3 DNA sequence: TGTGCCATCAGGAGAGTTAGCGGGGGGGGCTCCTACAATGAGCAGTTCTTC.

This rearrangement joins TRBV3-1 (or the pseudogene TRBV3-2) to TRBJ2-1; D uncertain. Trimming left V 0 bases short and J 4 bases short, with 13 bases between. Germline CDR1 LGHDT, CDR2 YNNKEL (reference sequence). The CDR3 length is 16 residues. Here the CDR3 reads CASSQDPSPPYNEQFF. CDR3 in DNA: TGTGCCAGCAGCCAAGACCCTAGTCCCCCTTACAATGAGCAGTTCTTC.

V gene TRBV6-5 combines with J gene TRBJ1-2; tentative D call: TRBD1 (6 bases). Germline CDR1 reads MNHEY; CDR2 reads SVGAGI. This CDR3 has 14 residues. V was shortened by 2 bases and J by 0 bases, with 7 bases between the two germline ends. CDR3 sequence: CASSYTGTNYGYTF. For the CDR3, the DNA is TGTGCCAGCAGTTACACAGGGACTAACTATGGCTACACCTTC.

This rearrangement joins TRBV4-2 to TRBJ2-6, with D maybe TRBD1 (5 bases). CDR1 LGHNA and CDR2 YNFKEQ come from the germline V gene. With 4 bases removed from V and 1 base from J, the gap between germline ends came to 17 bases. The CDR3 runs to 18 residues. The CDR3 DNA reads TGTGCCAGCAGCCCCCAAGAACAGGCCATGTCTGGGGCCAACGTCCTGACTTTC. Its protein is CASSPQEQAMSGANVLTF.

The rearrangement uses TRBV29-1 and TRBJ2-3; D not resolved. V lost 4 bases and J lost 4, with 9 bases in between. The CDR3 spans 12 residues. Germline V lookup: CDR1 SQVTM, CDR2 ANQGSEA. The CDR3 DNA is TGCAGCGTTGGGAGTACCCCAGATACGCAGTATTTT. Its protein product is CSVGSTPDTQYF.

This clone was seen a single time. This chain joins TRBV6-5 and TRBJ1-2, with 10 bases lining up with TRBD1. V shed 6 bases and J 4 bases; nucleotides not matched to a gene: 5. This CDR3 has 14 residues. The germline gives CDR1 MNHEY, CDR2 SVGAGI. CDR3 region: CASRNGQGGYGYTF. The CDR3 coding sequence is TGTGCCAGCAGGAACGGACAGGGGGGCTATGGCTACACCTTC.

The chain links TRBV7-2 to TRBJ1-6; the D gene is possibly TRBD1 (6 bases). The CDR3 runs to 15 residues. Trimming removed 5 bases at V and 6 bases at J, with 14 bases between. The germline V gene has CDR1 SGHTA and CDR2 FQGNSA. The CDR3 DNA reads as TGTGCCAGCAGCCTATCCCCAGGGGTTAATTCACCCCTCCACTTT. Residues: CASSLSPGVNSPLHF.

In the case of this clone: The identical CDR3 is also encoded by other nucleotide sequences in the sample. The chain combines TRBV19 with TRBJ1-2; TRBD1 agrees at 7 bases. V lost 1 base to trimming and J lost 4 bases; unmatched junction nucleotides: 3. Per germline, CDR1 LNHDA and CDR2 SQIVND (reference sequence). The CDR3 has 14 residues. In DNA form, the CDR3 reads TGTGCCAGTAGTATAGGTACAGGGGCCTATGGCTACACCTTC. Residues: CASSIGTGAYGYTF.

The chain has TRBV11-2 and TRBJ1-2; TRBD1 aligns across 10 bases. This CDR3 has 14 amino acids. CDR1 and CDR2 (germline): SGHAT, FQNNGV. V shed 1 base, J shed 4 bases, and the junction held 0 bases outside the gene matches. The CDR3 loop reads CASSLGTGGYGYTF. The CDR3 nucleotides are TGTGCCAGCAGCTTAGGGACAGGGGGCTATGGCTACACCTTC.

In this sample, this clone turned up once. The V gene is TRBV6-5, the J gene TRBJ2-7; 7 bases line up with TRBD2. The germline gives CDR1 MNHEY, CDR2 SVGAGI. This CDR3 has 14 residues. Trimming removed 2 bases from V and 6 bases from J; junction bases left unmatched: 7. CDR3 region: CASSYPAGRGEQYF. CDR3 DNA: TGTGCCAGCAGTTACCCGGCAGGGAGGGGCGAGCAGTACTTC.

J is TRBJ1-5 and V is TRBV19; D gene ambiguous. Trimming removed 1 base from V and 2 bases from J, with 15 bases in between. Germline loops: CDR1 LNHDA, CDR2 SQIVND (reference sequence). This CDR3 has 17 amino acids. CDR3 nucleotide sequence: TGTGCCAGTAGTATAGCGCTACGGGGAGGCGGCAATCAGCCCCAGCATTTT. It specifies CASSIALRGGGNQPQHF.

V usage is TRBV6-5 and J usage is TRBJ2-7; 9 positions match TRBD2. Germline V CDR1 and CDR2: MNHEY, SVGAGI. V lost 2 bases and J lost 7; bases outside the gene matches: 9. This CDR3 region has 15 residues. CDR3 DNA sequence: TGTGCCAGCAGTTACGTGTCGCGGGGGGGCCGGGAGCAGTACTTC. This translates into CASSYVSRGGREQYF.

J is TRBJ1-1 and V is TRBV5-1, with D possibly TRBD1 on 5 matching bases. The CDR3 spans 13 residues. V lost 3 bases and J lost 0, with 6 bases in between. Germline V gene sequence: CDR1 SGHRS, CDR2 YFSETQ. The CDR3 reads CASSWDLNTEAFF. For the CDR3, the DNA is TGCGCCAGCAGCTGGGACTTGAACACTGAAGCTTTCTTT.